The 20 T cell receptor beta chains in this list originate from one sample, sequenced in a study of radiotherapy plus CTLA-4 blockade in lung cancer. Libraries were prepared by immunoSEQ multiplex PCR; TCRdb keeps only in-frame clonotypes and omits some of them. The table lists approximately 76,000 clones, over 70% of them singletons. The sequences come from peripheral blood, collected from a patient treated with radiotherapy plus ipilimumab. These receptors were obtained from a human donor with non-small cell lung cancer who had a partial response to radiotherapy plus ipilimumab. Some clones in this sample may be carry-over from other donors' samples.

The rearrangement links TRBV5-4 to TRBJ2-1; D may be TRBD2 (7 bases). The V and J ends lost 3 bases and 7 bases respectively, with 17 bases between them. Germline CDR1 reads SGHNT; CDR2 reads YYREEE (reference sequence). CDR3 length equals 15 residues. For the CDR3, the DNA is TGTGCCAGCAGCTCAGGGGAGGGCCGGTATAATGAGCAGTTCTTC. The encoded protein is CASSSGEGRYNEQFF. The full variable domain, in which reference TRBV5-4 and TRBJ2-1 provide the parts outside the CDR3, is ETGVTQSPTHLIKTRGQQVTLRCSSQSGHNTVSWYQQALGQGPQFIFQYYREEENGRGNFPPRFSGLQFPNYSSELNVNALELDDSALYLCASSSGEGRYNEQFFGPGTRLTVL.

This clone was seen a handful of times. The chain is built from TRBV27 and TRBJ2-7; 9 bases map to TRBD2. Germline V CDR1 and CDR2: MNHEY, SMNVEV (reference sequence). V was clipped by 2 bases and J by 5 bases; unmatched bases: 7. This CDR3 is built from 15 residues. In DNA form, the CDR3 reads TGTGCCAGCAGTTTAGGCGGGGGGGCCTTCGACGAGCAGTACTTC. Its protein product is CASSLGGGAFDEQYF.

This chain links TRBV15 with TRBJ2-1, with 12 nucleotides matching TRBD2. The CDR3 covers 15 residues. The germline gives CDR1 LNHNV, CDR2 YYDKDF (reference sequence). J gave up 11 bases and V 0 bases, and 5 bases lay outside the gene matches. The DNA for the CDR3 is TGTGCCACCAGCAGAGAGGCTAGCGGGGGGGCTCAGCAGTTCTTC. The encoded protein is CATSREASGGAQQFF.

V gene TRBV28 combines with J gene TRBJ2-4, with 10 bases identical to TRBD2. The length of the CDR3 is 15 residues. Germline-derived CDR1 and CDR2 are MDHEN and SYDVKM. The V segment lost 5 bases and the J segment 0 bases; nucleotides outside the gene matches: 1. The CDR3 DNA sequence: TGTGCCAGCAGTAAGCGGGAGGGAGCCAAAAACATTCAGTACTTC. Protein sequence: CASSKREGAKNIQYF.

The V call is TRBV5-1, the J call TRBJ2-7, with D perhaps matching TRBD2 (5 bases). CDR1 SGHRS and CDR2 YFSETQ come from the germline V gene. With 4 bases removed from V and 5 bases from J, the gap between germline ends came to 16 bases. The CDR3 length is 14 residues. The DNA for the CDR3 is TGCGCCAGCAGCCAAACGACTACACTAAACGAGCAGTACTTC. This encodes CASSQTTTLNEQYF.

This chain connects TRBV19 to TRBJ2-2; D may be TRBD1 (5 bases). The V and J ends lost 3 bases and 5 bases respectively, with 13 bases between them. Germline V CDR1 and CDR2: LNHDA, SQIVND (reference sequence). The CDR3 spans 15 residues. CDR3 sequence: CASSITGHPTGELFF. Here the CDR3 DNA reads TGTGCCAGTAGTATTACTGGACATCCGACCGGGGAGCTGTTTTTT. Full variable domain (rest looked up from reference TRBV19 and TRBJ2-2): DGGITQSPKYLFRKEGQNVTLSCEQNLNHDAMYWYRQDPGQGLRLIYYSQIVNDFQKGDIAEGYSVSREKKESFPLTVTSAQKNPTAFYLCASSITGHPTGELFFGEGSRLTVL.

CDR3 DNA: TGTGCCAGCAGCCCGAGCGGGGGGGACAATGAGCAGTTCTTC. Protein: CASSPSGGDNEQFF. V gene TRBV7-7 combines with J gene TRBJ2-1; 10 bases match TRBD2. V lost 5 bases, J lost 5 bases, and 3 bases stayed unmatched. The V gene's germline CDR1 is SSHAT and CDR2 FNYEAQ (reference sequence). The CDR3 spans 14 residues. Complete variable domain (other parts from reference TRBV7-7 and TRBJ2-1): GAGVSQSPRYKVTKRGQDVTLRCDPISSHATLYWYQQALGQGPEFLTYFNYEAQPDKSGLPSDRFSAERPEGSISTLTIQRTEQRDSAMYRCASSPSGGDNEQFFGPGTRLTVL.

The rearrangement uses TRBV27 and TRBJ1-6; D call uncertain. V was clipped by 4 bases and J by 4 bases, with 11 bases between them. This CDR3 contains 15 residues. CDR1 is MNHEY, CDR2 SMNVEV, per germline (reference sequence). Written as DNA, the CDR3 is TGTGCCAGCAGTTCAGTTCAAATTTATAATTCACCCCTCCACTTT. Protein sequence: CASSSVQIYNSPLHF.

CDR3 residues: CSVARDYGYTF. The CDR3 coding sequence is TGCAGCGTTGCGAGGGATTATGGCTACACCTTC. The rearrangement joins TRBV29-1 to TRBJ1-2; D is uncertain. V lost 4 bases, J lost 5 bases, and 8 bases lay in between. CDR1 SQVTM and CDR2 ANQGSEA come from the germline V gene. This CDR3 is 11 amino acids long.

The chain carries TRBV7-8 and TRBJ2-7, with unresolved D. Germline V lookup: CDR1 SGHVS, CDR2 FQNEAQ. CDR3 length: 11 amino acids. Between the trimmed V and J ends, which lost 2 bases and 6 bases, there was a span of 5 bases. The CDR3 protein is CASSLQFEQYF. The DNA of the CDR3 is TGTGCCAGCAGCTTACAGTTCGAGCAGTACTTC.

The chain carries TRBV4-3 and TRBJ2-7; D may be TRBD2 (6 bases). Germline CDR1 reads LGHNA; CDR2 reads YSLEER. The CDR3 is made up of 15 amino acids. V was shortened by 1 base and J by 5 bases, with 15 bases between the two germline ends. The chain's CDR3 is CASSQVALAPDEQYF. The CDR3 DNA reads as TGCGCCAGCAGCCAAGTGGCACTAGCCCCCGACGAGCAGTACTTC.

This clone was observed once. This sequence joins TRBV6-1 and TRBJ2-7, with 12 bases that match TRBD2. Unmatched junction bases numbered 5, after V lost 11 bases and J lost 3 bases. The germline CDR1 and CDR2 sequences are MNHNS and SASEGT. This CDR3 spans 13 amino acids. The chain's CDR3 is CAGRTSGIYEQYF. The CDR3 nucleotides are TGTGCCGGCCGGACTAGCGGGATCTACGAGCAGTACTTC.

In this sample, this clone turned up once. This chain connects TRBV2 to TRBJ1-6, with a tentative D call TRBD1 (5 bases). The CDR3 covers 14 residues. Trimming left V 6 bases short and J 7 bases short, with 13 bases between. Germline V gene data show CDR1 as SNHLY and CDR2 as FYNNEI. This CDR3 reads CASRGLSGNSPLHF. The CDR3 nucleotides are TGTGCCAGCAGGGGACTTTCCGGCAATTCACCCCTCCACTTT.

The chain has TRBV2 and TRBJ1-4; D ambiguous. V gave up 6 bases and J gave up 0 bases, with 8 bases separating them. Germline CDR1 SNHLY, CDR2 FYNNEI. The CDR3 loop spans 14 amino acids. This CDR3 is CASRELATNEKLFF. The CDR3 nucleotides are TGTGCCAGCAGGGAGCTTGCAACTAATGAAAAACTGTTTTTT.

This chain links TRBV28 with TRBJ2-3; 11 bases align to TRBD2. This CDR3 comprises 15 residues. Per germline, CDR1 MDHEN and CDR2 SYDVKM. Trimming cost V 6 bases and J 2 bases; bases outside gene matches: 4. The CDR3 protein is CASRTSGGYTDTQYF. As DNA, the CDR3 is TGTGCCAGCAGAACTAGCGGGGGCTACACAGATACGCAGTATTTT.

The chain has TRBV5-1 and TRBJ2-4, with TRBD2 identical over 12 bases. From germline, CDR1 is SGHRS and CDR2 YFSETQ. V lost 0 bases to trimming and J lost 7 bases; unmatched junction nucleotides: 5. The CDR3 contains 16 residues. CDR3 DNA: TGCGCCAGCAGCTTGGTCCCTAGCGGGAGGGGGAACATTCAGTACTTC. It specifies CASSLVPSGRGNIQYF.

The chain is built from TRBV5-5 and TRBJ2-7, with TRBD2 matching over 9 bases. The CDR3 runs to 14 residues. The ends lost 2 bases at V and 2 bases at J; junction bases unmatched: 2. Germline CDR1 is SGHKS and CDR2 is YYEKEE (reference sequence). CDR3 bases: TGTGCCAGCAGCTTCGGCGGGAGGGCCTACGAGCAGTACTTC. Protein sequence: CASSFGGRAYEQYF.

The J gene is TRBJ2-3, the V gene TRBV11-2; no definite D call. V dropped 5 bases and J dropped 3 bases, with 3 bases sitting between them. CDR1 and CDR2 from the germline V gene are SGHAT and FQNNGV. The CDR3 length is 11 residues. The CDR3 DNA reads TGTGCCAGCAGCCAGACAGATACGCAGTATTTT. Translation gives CASSQTDTQYF. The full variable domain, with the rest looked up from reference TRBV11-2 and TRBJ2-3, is EAGVAQSPRYKIIEKRQSVAFWCNPISGHATLYWYQQILGQGPKLLIQFQNNGVVDDSQLPKDRFSAERLKGVDSTLKIQPAKLEDSAVYLCASSQTDTQYFGPGTRLTVL.

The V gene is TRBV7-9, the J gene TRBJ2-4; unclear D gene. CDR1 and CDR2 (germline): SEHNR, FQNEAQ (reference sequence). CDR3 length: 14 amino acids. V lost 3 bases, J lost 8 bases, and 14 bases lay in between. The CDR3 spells CASSFPVGLDIQYF. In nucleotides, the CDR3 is TGTGCCAGCAGCTTTCCCGTTGGTCTAGACATTCAGTACTTC.

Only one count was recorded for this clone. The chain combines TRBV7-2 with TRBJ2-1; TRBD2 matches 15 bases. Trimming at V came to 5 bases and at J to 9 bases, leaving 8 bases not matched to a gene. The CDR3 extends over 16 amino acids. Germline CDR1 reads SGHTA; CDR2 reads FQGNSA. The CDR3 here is CASSPEVGLAGGEQFF. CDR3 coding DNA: TGTGCCAGCAGCCCAGAGGTGGGACTAGCGGGGGGTGAGCAGTTCTTC.